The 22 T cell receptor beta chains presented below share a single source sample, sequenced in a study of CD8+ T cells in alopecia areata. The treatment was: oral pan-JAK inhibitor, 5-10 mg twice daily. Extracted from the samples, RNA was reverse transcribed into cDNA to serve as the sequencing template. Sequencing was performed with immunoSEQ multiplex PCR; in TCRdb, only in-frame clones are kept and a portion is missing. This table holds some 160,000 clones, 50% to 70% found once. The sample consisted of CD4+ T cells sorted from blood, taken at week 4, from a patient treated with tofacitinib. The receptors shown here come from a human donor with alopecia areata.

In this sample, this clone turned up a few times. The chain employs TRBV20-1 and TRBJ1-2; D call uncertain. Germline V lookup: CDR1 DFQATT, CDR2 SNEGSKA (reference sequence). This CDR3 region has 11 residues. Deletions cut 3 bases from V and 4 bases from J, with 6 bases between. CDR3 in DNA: TGCAGTGCTAGTCCAATCTATGGCTACACCTTC. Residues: CSASPIYGYTF.

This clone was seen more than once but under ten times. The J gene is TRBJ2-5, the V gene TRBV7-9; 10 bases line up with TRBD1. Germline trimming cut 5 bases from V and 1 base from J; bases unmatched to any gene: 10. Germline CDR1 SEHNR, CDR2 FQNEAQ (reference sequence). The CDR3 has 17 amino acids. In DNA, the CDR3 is TGTGCCAGCAGCCCTCGGACAGGGGGGCCTTTCCAAGAGACCCAGTACTTC. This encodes CASSPRTGGPFQETQYF.

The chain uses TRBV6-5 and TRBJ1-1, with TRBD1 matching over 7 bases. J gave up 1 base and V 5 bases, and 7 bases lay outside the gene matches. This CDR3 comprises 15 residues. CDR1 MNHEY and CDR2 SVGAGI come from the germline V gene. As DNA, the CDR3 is TGTGCCAGCAGTCGGTGGGGACAGAAGAACACTGAAGCTTTCTTT. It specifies CASSRWGQKNTEAFF.

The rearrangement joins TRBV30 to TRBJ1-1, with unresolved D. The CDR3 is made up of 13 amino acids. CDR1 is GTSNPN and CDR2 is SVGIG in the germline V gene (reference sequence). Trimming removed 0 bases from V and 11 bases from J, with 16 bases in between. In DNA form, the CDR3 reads TGTGCCTGGAGTGTCTACCAGCCGCCGGCGGCTTTCTTT. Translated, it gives CAWSVYQPPAAFF.

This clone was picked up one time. The chain's CDR3 is CASSKGQWQPQHF. The CDR3 DNA follows: TGTGCCAGCAGCAAAGGGCAGTGGCAGCCCCAGCATTTT. The chain recombines TRBV2 with TRBJ1-5; D is ambiguous. CDR1 is SNHLY, CDR2 FYNNEI, per germline. The V gene lost 6 bases and the J gene lost 7 bases, with 13 bases spanning the gap. This CDR3 contains 13 residues. Supplemented by reference TRBV2 and TRBJ1-5, the full variable domain reads EPEVTQTPSHQVTQMGQEVILRCVPISNHLYFYWYRQILGQKVEFLVSFYNNEISEKSEIFDDQFSVERPDGSNFTLKIRSTKLEDSAMYFCASSKGQWQPQHFGDGTRLSIL.

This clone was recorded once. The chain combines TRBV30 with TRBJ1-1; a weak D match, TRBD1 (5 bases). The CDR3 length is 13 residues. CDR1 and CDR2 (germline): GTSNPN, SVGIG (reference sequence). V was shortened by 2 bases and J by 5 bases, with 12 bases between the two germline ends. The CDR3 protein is CAWSKRGATEAFF. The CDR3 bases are TGTGCCTGGAGTAAGAGGGGCGCGACTGAAGCTTTCTTT.

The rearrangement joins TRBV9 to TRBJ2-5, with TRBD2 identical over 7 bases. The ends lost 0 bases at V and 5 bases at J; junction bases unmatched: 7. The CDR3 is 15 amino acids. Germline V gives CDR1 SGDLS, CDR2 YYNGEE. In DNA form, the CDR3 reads TGTGCCAGCAGCGTAGGAGTGTCAGCGGGGGAGACCCAGTACTTC. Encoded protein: CASSVGVSAGETQYF.

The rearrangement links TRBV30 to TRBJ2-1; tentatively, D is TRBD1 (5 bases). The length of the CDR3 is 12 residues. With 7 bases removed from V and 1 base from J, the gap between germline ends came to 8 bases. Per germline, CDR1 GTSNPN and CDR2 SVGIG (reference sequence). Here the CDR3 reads CAFRVSYNEQFF. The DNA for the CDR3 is TGTGCCTTCAGGGTTTCCTACAATGAGCAGTTCTTC. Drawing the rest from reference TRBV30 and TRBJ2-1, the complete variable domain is SQTIHQWPATLVQPVGSPLSLECTVEGTSNPNLYWYRQAAGRGLQLLFYSVGIGQISSEVPQNLSASRPQDRQFILSSKKLLLSDSGFYLCAFRVSYNEQFFGPGTRLTVL.

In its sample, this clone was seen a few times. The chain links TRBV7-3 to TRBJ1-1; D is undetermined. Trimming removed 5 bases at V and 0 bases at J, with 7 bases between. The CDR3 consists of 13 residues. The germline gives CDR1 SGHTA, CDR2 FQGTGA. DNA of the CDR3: TGTGCCAGCAGCGCAACTATGAACACTGAAGCTTTCTTT. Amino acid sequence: CASSATMNTEAFF.

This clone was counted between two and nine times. Here the CDR3 reads CASSRPNMEKLFF. The CDR3 nucleotides read TGTGCCAGCTCACGACCAAACATGGAAAAACTGTTTTTT. The chain couples TRBV18 to TRBJ1-4; D remains ambiguous. The ends were cut back, 4 bases at V and 8 bases at J, with 11 bases in the middle. CDR3 length equals 13 residues. Per the germline V gene, CDR1 is KGHSH and CDR2 is LQKENI.

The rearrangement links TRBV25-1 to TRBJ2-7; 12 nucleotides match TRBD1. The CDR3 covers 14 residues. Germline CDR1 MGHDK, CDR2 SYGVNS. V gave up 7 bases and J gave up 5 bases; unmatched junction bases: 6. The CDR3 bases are TGTGCCAGCACTTTGGGACAGGGGGCCCACGAGCAGTACTTC. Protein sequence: CASTLGQGAHEQYF.

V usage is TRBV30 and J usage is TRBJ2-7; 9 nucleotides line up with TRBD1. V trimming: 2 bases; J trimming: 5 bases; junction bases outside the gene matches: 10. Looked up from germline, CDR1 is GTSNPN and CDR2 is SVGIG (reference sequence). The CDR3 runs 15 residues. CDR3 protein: CAWSYRDRDSHEQYF. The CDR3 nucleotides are TGTGCCTGGAGTTACCGGGACAGGGATTCTCACGAGCAGTACTTC.

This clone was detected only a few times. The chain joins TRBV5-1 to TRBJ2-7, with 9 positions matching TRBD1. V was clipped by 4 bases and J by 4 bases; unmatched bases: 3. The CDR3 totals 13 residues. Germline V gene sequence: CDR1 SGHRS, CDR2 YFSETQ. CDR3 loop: CASSRDREYEQYF. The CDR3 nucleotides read TGCGCCAGCAGCCGGGACAGGGAATACGAGCAGTACTTC.

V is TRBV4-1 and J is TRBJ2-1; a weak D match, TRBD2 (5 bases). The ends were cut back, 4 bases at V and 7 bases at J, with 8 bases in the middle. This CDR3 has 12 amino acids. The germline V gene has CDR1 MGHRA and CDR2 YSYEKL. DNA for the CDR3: TGCGCCAGCAGCCCCCGGGATAATGAGCAGTTCTTC. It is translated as CASSPRDNEQFF.

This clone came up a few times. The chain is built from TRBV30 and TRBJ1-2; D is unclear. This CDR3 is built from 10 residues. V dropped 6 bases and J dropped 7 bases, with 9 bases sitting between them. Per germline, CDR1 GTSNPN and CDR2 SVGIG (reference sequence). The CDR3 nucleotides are TGTGCCTGCGTGGCTGGTGGCTACACCTTC. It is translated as CACVAGGYTF.

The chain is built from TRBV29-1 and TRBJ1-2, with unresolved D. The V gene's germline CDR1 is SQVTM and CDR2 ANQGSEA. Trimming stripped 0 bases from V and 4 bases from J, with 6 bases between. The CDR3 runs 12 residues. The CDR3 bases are TGCAGCGTTGAAGAGGGTAGCTATGGCTACACCTTC. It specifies CSVEEGSYGYTF.

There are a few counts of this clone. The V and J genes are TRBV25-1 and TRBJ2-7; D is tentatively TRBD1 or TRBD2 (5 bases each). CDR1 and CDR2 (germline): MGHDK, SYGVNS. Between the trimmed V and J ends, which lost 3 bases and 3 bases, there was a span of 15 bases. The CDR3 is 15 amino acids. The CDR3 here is CASSEGVAPYYEQYF. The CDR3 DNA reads TGTGCCAGCAGTGAGGGGGTAGCGCCTTACTACGAGCAGTACTTC.

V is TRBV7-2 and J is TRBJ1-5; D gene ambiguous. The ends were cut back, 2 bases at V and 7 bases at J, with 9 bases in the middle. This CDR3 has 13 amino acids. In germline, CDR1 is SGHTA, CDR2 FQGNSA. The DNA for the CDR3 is TGTGCCAGCAGCTTAAGGTTTGGCCAGCCCCAGCATTTT. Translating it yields CASSLRFGQPQHF.

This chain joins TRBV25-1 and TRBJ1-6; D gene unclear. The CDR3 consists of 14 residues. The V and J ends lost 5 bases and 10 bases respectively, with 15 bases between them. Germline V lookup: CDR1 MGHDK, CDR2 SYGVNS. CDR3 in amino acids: CASSYEGFGSPLHF. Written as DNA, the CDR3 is TGTGCCAGCAGTTACGAAGGGTTCGGATCACCCCTCCACTTT.

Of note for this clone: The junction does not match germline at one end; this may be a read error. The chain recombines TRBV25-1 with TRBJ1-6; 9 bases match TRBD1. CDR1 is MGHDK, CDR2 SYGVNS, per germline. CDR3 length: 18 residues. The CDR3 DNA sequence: TGTGCCAGCAGTGAGGAATGGTCCGGGACAGGGCATAAGTCACCCCTCCACTTT. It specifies CASSEEWSGTGHKSPLHF.

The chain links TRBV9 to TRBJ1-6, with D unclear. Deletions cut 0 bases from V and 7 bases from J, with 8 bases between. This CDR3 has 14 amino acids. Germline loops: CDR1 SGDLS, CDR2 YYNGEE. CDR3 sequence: CASSVESANSPLHF. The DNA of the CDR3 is TGTGCCAGCAGCGTAGAGTCAGCGAATTCACCCCTCCACTTT.

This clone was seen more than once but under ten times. The CDR3 bases are TGTGCCAGCAGTTTAATCGGTAAAGAGACCCAGTACTTC. Encoded protein: CASSLIGKETQYF. The chain uses TRBV27 and TRBJ2-5, with D uncertain. Germline CDR1 MNHEY, CDR2 SMNVEV (reference sequence). The CDR3 has 13 residues. Trimming pared 2 bases from V and 3 bases from J, leaving 7 bases between.